The 9 T cell receptor beta chains listed next were all sequenced from one sample in a study of T cell responses to AZD1222 COVID-19 vaccine. This table comes from immunoSEQ multiplex PCR, and its TCRdb copy is limited to in-frame clones, with some not included. The sample consists of under 70,000 clones, around nine tenths of them appearing once. The sample was peripheral blood, taken on day 0 of AZD1222 vaccination. The receptors stem from an adult in good health.

The chain links TRBV11-3 to TRBJ2-7; D perhaps matches TRBD2 (5 bases). The CDR3 extends over 14 amino acids. From germline, CDR1 is SGHNT and CDR2 YENEEA. Trimming left V 5 bases short and J 3 bases short, with 14 bases between. Here the CDR3 DNA reads TGTGCCAGCAGCAGGGAGAAGGGTATCTACGAGCAGTACTTC. Protein sequence: CASSREKGIYEQYF.

The rearrangement uses TRBV11-2 and TRBJ2-5, with D unresolved. The CDR3 runs to 14 residues. Per the germline V gene, CDR1 is SGHAT and CDR2 is FQNNGV. Between the trimmed V and J ends, which lost 4 bases and 5 bases, there was a span of 14 bases. CDR3 loop: CASSSRLGTETQYF. The CDR3 nucleotides are TGTGCCAGCAGCTCCCGGTTGGGTACGGAGACCCAGTACTTC.

The chain recombines TRBV3-1 (or the pseudogene TRBV3-2) with TRBJ1-2, with D possibly matching TRBD1 (6 bases). The CDR3 runs 14 residues. V was trimmed by 0 bases and J by 8 bases, leaving 13 bases between them. CDR1 and CDR2 from the germline V gene are LGHDT and YNNKEL (reference sequence). For the CDR3, the DNA is TGTGCCAGCAGCCAAGATATGGGGGCGCGGGGCTACACCTTC. It codes for CASSQDMGARGYTF.

The V and J genes are TRBV24-1 and TRBJ1-3; maybe TRBD1 (6 bases). Germline lookup yields CDR1 KGHDR and CDR2 SFDVKD. Trimming stripped 5 bases from V and 4 bases from J, with 14 bases between. This CDR3 is 15 amino acids long. The CDR3 here is CATSASWTAGNTIYF. The DNA of the CDR3 is TGTGCCACCAGTGCTAGCTGGACAGCCGGAAACACCATATATTTT.

The chain recombines TRBV19 with TRBJ2-5; the D gene could be TRBD1 or TRBD2 (5 bases each). Trimming left V 5 bases short and J 5 bases short, with 21 bases between. Germline V CDR1 and CDR2: LNHDA, SQIVND (reference sequence). The length of the CDR3 is 16 residues. The CDR3 nucleotides are TGTGCCAGTAGTGCCCGGGACCCTAACACAAGGGAGACCCAGTACTTC. It specifies CASSARDPNTRETQYF.

The chain links TRBV28 to TRBJ2-7, with D possibly matching TRBD2 (5 bases). Trimming pared 3 bases from V and 2 bases from J, leaving 14 bases between. This CDR3 region has 15 residues. Germline V lookup: CDR1 MDHEN, CDR2 SYDVKM. The CDR3 sequence: CASSLGGRGAYEQYF. The CDR3 coding sequence is TGTGCCAGCAGTTTGGGTGGGAGAGGCGCCTACGAGCAGTACTTC.

The J gene is TRBJ2-2, the V gene TRBV7-8; 9 bases map to TRBD1. V lost 1 base, J lost 6 bases, and 6 bases stayed unmatched. Germline loops: CDR1 SGHVS, CDR2 FQNEAQ. The CDR3 runs to 16 residues. CDR3 region: CASSLVGQGGAGELFF. The CDR3 DNA follows: TGTGCCAGCAGCTTAGTGGGACAGGGAGGGGCCGGGGAGCTGTTTTTT.

Note on this clone: At the DNA level, this CDR3 is encoded by other sequences in the same sample as well. The gene calls are TRBV7-2 and TRBJ2-7; 9 bases match TRBD2. J lost 5 bases, V lost 5 bases, and 10 bases had no gene match. This CDR3 is 15 amino acids long. Looked up from germline, CDR1 is SGHTA and CDR2 is FQGNSA. The CDR3 sequence is CASSPPGLAFNEQYF. The CDR3, as DNA: TGTGCCAGCAGCCCTCCGGGACTAGCATTCAACGAGCAGTACTTC.

The count of this clone is one. CDR3 nucleotides: TGCGCCAGCAGCTTGAGCGTCCCCTACGAGCAGTACTTC. This translates into CASSLSVPYEQYF. The gene calls are TRBV5-1 and TRBJ2-7; D gene uncertain. The CDR3 is 13 residues long. Germline V CDR1 and CDR2: SGHRS, YFSETQ. V gave up 1 base and J gave up 2 bases, with 7 bases separating them.